The next 14 T cell receptor beta chains were all read from a single sample in a study of cytomegalovirus exposure and HLA in healthy donors. The PCR ran on 60 Vbeta and 13 Jbeta primers. The repertoire was sequenced with immunoSEQ multiplex PCR; TCRdb's copy has only in-frame clones and lacks some. The table has some 100,000 clones, around 73% seen once. Sequenced sample: PBMCs. These receptors were taken from a man in his forties in good health and CMV-seronegative.

The V gene is TRBV25-1, the J gene TRBJ2-3, with 8 bases lining up with TRBD1. The V and J ends lost 7 bases and 5 bases, in that order; junction bases with no gene match: 11. CDR3 length equals 15 residues. The germline CDR1 and CDR2 sequences are MGHDK and SYGVNS. In DNA, the CDR3 is TGTGCCAGCACCTATCGACAGGGGCGTGAAGATACGCAGTATTTT. Its protein product is CASTYRQGREDTQYF.

This chain links TRBV27 with TRBJ2-5, with D possibly TRBD2 on 6 matching bases. The V end was cut by 5 bases, the J end by 7 bases, with 11 bases between. Germline V gene sequence: CDR1 MNHEY, CDR2 SMNVEV (reference sequence). This CDR3 spans 12 amino acids. CDR3 sequence (DNA): TGTGCCAGCAGTATCCTCGGGGGGACCCAGTACTTC. Protein sequence: CASSILGGTQYF.

CDR3 protein: CASSPSAKNIQYF. The CDR3 coding sequence is TGCGCCAGCAGCCCCTCGGCCAAAAACATTCAGTACTTC. The V and J genes are TRBV4-3 and TRBJ2-4; D is uncertain. The CDR3 is 13 residues long. CDR1 is LGHNA and CDR2 is YSLEER in the germline V gene. V lost 4 bases and J 1 base, leaving 5 bases between the germline ends.

This clone came up a few times. V gene TRBV9 combines with J gene TRBJ2-5; the match to TRBD2 covers 10 bases. The CDR3 runs 15 residues. Germline trimming cut 3 bases from V and 5 bases from J; bases unmatched to any gene: 7. CDR1 is SGDLS and CDR2 is YYNGEE in the germline V gene. CDR3 loop: CASSATLAGVETQYF. The CDR3 bases are TGTGCCAGCAGCGCCACTCTAGCGGGGGTTGAGACCCAGTACTTC.

This sequence joins TRBV4-1 and TRBJ2-3; TRBD1 aligns across 8 bases. J gave up 4 bases and V 3 bases, and 3 bases lay outside the gene matches. This CDR3 contains 14 residues. CDR1 is MGHRA and CDR2 is YSYEKL in the germline V gene. The CDR3 loop is CASSHTTGADTQYF. The CDR3 coding sequence is TGCGCCAGCAGCCACACGACAGGGGCAGATACGCAGTATTTT.

V gene TRBV6-1 combines with J gene TRBJ1-6; D not resolved. From germline, CDR1 is MNHNS and CDR2 SASEGT. The length of the CDR3 is 15 residues. Trimming removed 8 bases from V and 0 bases from J, with 11 bases in between. The chain's CDR3 is CASADSSSYNSPLHF. CDR3 DNA: TGTGCCAGCGCAGACTCGAGCTCCTATAATTCACCCCTCCACTTT.

The V and J genes are TRBV9 and TRBJ2-3, with 12 bases that match TRBD2. The V and J ends lost 2 bases and 3 bases, in that order; junction bases with no gene match: 7. The CDR3 covers 17 residues. Germline assignment: CDR1 SGDLS and CDR2 YYNGEE. CDR3 bases: TGTGCCAGCAGCGTGGGGGGACTAGCGGGTTTGACAGATACGCAGTATTTT. Amino acids: CASSVGGLAGLTDTQYF. The full variable domain, with the rest looked up from reference TRBV9 and TRBJ2-3, is DSGVTQTPKHLITATGQRVTLRCSPRSGDLSVYWYQQSLDQGLQFLIQYYNGEERAKGNILERFSAQQFPDLHSELNLSSLELGDSALYFCASSVGGLAGLTDTQYFGPGTRLTVL.

This clone was recorded only once. This chain joins TRBV10-3 and TRBJ2-7; TRBD2 matches 7 bases. CDR1 ENHRY and CDR2 SYGVKD come from the germline V gene. There are 16 residues in the CDR3. V trimming: 6 bases; J trimming: 5 bases; junction bases outside the gene matches: 16. The DNA of the CDR3 is TGTGCCATCAGCGAGAGCGGGGACCCTGTCCCCGACGAGCAGTACTTC. This gives the protein CAISESGDPVPDEQYF.

This rearrangement joins TRBV28 to TRBJ1-1; 7 bases agree with TRBD1. CDR1 MDHEN and CDR2 SYDVKM come from the germline V gene. Trimming at V came to 3 bases and at J to 2 bases, leaving 12 bases not matched to a gene. The CDR3 sequence is 17 residues long. CDR3 sequence: CASSLLGQVGLNTEAFF. The CDR3, as DNA: TGTGCCAGCAGTTTGCTCGGACAGGTGGGACTCAACACTGAAGCTTTCTTT.

Remarks on this clone: Other DNA sequences in this specimen translate into the identical CDR3. V gene TRBV9 combines with J gene TRBJ2-5; TRBD2 matches 10 bases. Per germline, CDR1 SGDLS and CDR2 YYNGEE. With V trimmed by 0 bases and J by 4 bases, 0 bases remained unmatched. CDR3 length equals 14 residues. The CDR3 loop is CASSVASGGETQYF. DNA for the CDR3: TGTGCCAGCAGCGTAGCTAGCGGGGGAGAGACCCAGTACTTC.

This chain links TRBV15 with TRBJ2-7, with TRBD1 as a possible D gene (7 bases). CDR3 length: 14 amino acids. V gave up 3 bases and J gave up 2 bases, with 11 bases separating them. CDR1 LNHNV and CDR2 YYDKDF come from the germline V gene (reference sequence). DNA for the CDR3: TGTGCCACCAGCAGGGGGGGACAGACCTACGAGCAGTACTTC. Encoded protein: CATSRGGQTYEQYF.

As DNA, the CDR3 is TGTGCCAGCAGGGCGGAAAACGATGAGCAGTACTTC. It is translated as CASRAENDEQYF. The V call is TRBV6-5, the J call TRBJ2-7; unclear D gene. This CDR3 region has 12 residues. In germline, CDR1 is MNHEY, CDR2 SVGAGI. V dropped 6 bases and J dropped 7 bases, with 13 bases sitting between them.

The chain uses TRBV4-3 and TRBJ2-1, with D tentatively TRBD2 (6 bases). The CDR3 contains 15 residues. Trimming took 0 bases from V and 8 from J, leaving 14 bases between them. Germline V CDR1 and CDR2: LGHNA, YSLEER. The CDR3, as DNA: TGCGCCAGCAGCCAAGATCGGCAGGGCGGGGATGAGCAGTTCTTC. Its translation: CASSQDRQGGDEQFF.

This clone has only one observation. This sequence joins TRBV5-1 and TRBJ2-3, with D uncertain. Germline V gene data show CDR1 as SGHRS and CDR2 as YFSETQ. This CDR3 region has 13 residues. Trimming removed 0 bases at V and 6 bases at J, with 8 bases between. CDR3 DNA: TGCGCCAGCAGCTTGGGATCCGGGGATACGCAGTATTTT. Encoded protein: CASSLGSGDTQYF.